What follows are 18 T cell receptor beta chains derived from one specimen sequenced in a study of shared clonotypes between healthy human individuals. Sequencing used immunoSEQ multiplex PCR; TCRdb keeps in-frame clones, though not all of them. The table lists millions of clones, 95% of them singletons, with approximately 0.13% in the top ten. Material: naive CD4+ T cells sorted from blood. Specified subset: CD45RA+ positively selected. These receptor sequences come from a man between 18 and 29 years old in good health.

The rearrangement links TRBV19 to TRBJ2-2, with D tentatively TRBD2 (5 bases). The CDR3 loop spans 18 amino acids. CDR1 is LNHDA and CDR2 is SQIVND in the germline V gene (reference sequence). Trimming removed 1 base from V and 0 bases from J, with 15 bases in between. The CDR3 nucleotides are TGTGCCAGTAGTATAGCAGGCCGACTACGAACGAACACCGGGGAGCTGTTTTTT. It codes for CASSIAGRLRTNTGELFF.

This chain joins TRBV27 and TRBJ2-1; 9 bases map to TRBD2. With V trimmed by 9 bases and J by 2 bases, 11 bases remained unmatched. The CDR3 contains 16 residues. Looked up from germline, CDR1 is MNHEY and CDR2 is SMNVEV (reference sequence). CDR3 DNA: TGTGCCAGACCGCGGGGGGGCCCCCGGACCTACAATGAGCAGTTCTTC. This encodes CARPRGGPRTYNEQFF.

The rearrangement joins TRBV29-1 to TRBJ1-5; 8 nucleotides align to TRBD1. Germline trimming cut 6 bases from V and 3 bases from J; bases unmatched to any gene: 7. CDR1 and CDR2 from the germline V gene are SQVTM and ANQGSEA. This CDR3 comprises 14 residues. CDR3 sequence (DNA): TGCAGCGTCCGACAGGGGTCGAACAATCAGCCCCAGCATTTT. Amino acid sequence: CSVRQGSNNQPQHF. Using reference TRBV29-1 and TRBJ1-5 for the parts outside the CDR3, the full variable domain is SAVISQKPSRDICQRGTSLTIQCQVDSQVTMMFWYRQQPGQSLTLIATANQGSEATYESGFVIDKFPISRPNLTFSTLTVSNMSPEDSSIYLCSVRQGSNNQPQHFGDGTRLSIL.

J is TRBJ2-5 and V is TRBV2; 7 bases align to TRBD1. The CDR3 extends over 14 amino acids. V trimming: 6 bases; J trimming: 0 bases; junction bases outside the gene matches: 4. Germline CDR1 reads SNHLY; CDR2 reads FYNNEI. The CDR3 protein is CASSADRNQETQYF. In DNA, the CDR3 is TGTGCCAGCAGCGCGGACAGGAACCAAGAGACCCAGTACTTC.

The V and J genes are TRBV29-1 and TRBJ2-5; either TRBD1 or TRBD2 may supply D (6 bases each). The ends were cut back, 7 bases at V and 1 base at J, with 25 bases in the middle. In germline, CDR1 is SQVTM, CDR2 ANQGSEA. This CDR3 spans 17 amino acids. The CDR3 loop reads CSGKIRPGKGGQETQYF. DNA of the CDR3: TGCAGCGGCAAGATAAGGCCGGGGAAGGGGGGCCAAGAGACCCAGTACTTC.

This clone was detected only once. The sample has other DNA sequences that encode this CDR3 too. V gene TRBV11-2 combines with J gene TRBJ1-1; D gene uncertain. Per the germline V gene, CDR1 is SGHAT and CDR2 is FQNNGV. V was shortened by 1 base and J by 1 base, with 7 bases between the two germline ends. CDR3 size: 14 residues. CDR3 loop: CASSLVGGNTEAFF. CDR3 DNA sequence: TGTGCCAGCAGCTTAGTGGGCGGGAACACTGAAGCTTTCTTT.

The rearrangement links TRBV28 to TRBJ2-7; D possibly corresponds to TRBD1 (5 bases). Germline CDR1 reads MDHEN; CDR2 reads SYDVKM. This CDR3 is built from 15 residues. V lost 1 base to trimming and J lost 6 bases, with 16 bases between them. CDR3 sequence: CASSLYQGALSEQYF. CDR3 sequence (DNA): TGTGCCAGCAGTTTATATCAAGGGGCCCTATCCGAGCAGTACTTC.

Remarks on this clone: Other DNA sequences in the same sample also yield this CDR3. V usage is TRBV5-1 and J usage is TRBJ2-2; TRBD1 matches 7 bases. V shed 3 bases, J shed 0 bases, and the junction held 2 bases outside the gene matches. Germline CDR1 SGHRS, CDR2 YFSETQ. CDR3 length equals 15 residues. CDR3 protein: CASSSGQANTGELFF. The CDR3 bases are TGCGCCAGCAGCTCTGGACAGGCGAACACCGGGGAGCTGTTTTTT.

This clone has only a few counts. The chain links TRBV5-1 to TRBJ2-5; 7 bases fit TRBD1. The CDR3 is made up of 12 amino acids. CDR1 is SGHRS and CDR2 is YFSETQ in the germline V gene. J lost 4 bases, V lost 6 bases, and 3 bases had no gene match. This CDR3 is CASTPGGETQYF. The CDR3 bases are TGCGCCAGCACCCCAGGGGGAGAGACCCAGTACTTC.

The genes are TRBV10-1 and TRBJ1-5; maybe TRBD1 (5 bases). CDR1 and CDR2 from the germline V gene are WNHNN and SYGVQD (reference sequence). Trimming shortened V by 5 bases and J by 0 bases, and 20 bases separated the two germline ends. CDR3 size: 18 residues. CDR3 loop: CASSNHTLQGYSNQPQHF. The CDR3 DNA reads TGCGCCAGCAGTAACCACACACTCCAGGGATATAGCAATCAGCCCCAGCATTTT.

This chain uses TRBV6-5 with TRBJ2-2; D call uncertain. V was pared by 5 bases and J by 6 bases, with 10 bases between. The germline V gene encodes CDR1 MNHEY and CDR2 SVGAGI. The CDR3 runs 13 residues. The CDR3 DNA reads TGTGCCAGCAGTAATAGCAGAGCCGGGGAGCTGTTTTTT. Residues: CASSNSRAGELFF.

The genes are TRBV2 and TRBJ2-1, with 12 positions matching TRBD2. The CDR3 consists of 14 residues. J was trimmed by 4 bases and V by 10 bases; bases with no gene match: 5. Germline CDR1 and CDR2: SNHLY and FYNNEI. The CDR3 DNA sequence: TGTGCCACATCGACTAGCGGGAGATACAATGAGCAGTTCTTC. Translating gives CATSTSGRYNEQFF.

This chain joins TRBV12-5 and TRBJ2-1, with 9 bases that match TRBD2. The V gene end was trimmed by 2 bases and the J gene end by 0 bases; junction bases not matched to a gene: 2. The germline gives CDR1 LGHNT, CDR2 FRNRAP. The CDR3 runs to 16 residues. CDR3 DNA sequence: TGTGCTAGTGGTTTGATACTAGCGGGCTCCTACAATGAGCAGTTCTTC. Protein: CASGLILAGSYNEQFF.

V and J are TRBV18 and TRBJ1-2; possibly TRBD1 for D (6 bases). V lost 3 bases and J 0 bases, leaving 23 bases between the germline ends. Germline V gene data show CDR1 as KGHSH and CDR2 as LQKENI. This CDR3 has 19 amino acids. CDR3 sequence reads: CASSPKLNWPGHTNYGYTF. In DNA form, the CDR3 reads TGTGCCAGCTCACCGAAACTAAATTGGCCGGGACACACTAACTATGGCTACACCTTC.

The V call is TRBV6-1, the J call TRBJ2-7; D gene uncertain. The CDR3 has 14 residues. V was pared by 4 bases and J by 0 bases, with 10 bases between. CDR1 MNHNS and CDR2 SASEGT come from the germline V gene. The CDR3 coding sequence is TGTGCCAGCAGTGGGTCCATTAGCTCCTACGAGCAGTACTTC. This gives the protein CASSGSISSYEQYF.

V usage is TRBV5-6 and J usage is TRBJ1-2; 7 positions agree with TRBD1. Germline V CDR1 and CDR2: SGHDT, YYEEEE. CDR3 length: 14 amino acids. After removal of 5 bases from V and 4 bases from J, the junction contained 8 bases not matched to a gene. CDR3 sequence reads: CASRTGTDLYGYTF. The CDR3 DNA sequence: TGTGCCAGCAGGACCGGGACAGACCTCTATGGCTACACCTTC.

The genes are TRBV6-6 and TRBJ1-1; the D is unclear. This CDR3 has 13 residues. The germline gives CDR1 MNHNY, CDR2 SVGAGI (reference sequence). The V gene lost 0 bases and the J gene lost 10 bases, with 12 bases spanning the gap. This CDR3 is CASSYSAAEAAFF. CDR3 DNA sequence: TGTGCCAGCAGTTACTCGGCAGCGGAGGCAGCTTTCTTT.

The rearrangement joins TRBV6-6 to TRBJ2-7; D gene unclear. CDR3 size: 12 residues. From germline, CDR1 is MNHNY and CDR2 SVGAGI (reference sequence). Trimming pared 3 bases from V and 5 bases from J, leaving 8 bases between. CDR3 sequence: CASSYRLHEQYF. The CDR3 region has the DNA TGTGCCAGCAGTTATAGGCTCCACGAGCAGTACTTC.